Below are 26 T cell receptor beta chains sequenced from a single sample in a study of shared clonotypes between healthy human individuals. The table came from immunoSEQ multiplex PCR; TCRdb's copy has only in-frame clones and leaves some out. The profile shows approximately 2,000,000 clones, roughly 90% of them singletons. Material for sequencing was naive CD4+ T cells from PBMCs. Regarding subset: CD45RA+ positively selected. The receptors here all came from a man younger than 35 in good health. Some clones in this sample may be carry-over from other donors' samples.

The V call is TRBV5-4, the J call TRBJ2-7; possibly TRBD1 for D (6 bases). Trimming removed 4 bases at V and 3 bases at J, with 14 bases between. Germline V lookup: CDR1 SGHNT, CDR2 YYREEE (reference sequence). This CDR3 region has 14 residues. CDR3: CASSVFSGHYEQYF. Here the CDR3 DNA reads TGTGCCAGCAGCGTTTTTTCGGGACACTACGAGCAGTACTTC.

V gene TRBV19 combines with J gene TRBJ2-5; D possibly corresponds to TRBD1 (6 bases). V lost 3 bases to trimming and J lost 3 bases, with 11 bases between them. Germline V lookup: CDR1 LNHDA, CDR2 SQIVND (reference sequence). This CDR3 is built from 14 residues. CDR3 in amino acids: CASSMSNREETQYF. DNA for the CDR3: TGTGCCAGTAGTATGAGCAACAGGGAAGAGACCCAGTACTTC.

This clone is a singleton in its sample. V gene TRBV7-3 combines with J gene TRBJ1-1, with a weak D call TRBD1 (5 bases). Trimming removed 4 bases at V and 4 bases at J, with 16 bases between. From germline, CDR1 is SGHTA and CDR2 FQGTGA. CDR3 length equals 15 residues. The CDR3 bases are TGTGCCAGCAGCTCCTTACCGGGGCCGGGCACTGAAGCTTTCTTT. Amino acids: CASSSLPGPGTEAFF.

This sequence joins TRBV27 and TRBJ2-5; D is possibly TRBD1 (6 bases). Looked up from germline, CDR1 is MNHEY and CDR2 is SMNVEV (reference sequence). V gave up 9 bases and J gave up 4 bases, with 15 bases separating them. This CDR3 spans 13 amino acids. CDR3 loop: CASRIGGGETQYF. CDR3 DNA sequence: TGTGCCAGTAGAATAGGGGGTGGAGAGACCCAGTACTTC.

The rearrangement joins TRBV5-1 to TRBJ2-2; TRBD2 matches at 12 bases. The J segment lost 2 bases and the V segment lost 4 bases, leaving 3 bases of the junction unmatched. Germline CDR1 SGHRS, CDR2 YFSETQ. The CDR3 contains 16 residues. The chain's CDR3 is CASSTGLAGNTGELFF. Written as DNA, the CDR3 is TGCGCCAGCAGCACGGGACTAGCGGGTAACACCGGGGAGCTGTTTTTT.

The chain employs TRBV5-6 and TRBJ2-7; D uncertain. V lost 1 base, J lost 1 base, and 12 bases lay in between. CDR1 and CDR2 from the germline V gene are SGHDT and YYEEEE. The CDR3 sequence is 15 residues long. CDR3 residues: CASSLLSTASYEQYF. The CDR3 DNA reads as TGTGCCAGCAGCTTGTTGAGTACGGCATCCTACGAGCAGTACTTC.

J is TRBJ2-1 and V is TRBV18, with 13 bases that match TRBD2. V lost 6 bases to trimming and J lost 8 bases; unmatched junction nucleotides: 7. Germline V CDR1 and CDR2: KGHSH, LQKENI. The CDR3 runs to 15 residues. In nucleotides, the CDR3 is TGTGCCAGCTCTCCTGGACTAGCGGGAGACTATGAGCAGTTCTTC. Amino acids: CASSPGLAGDYEQFF.

The V gene is TRBV9, the J gene TRBJ2-5, with D possibly being TRBD1 or TRBD2 (7 bases each). CDR3 size: 16 residues. Trimming left V 4 bases short and J 5 bases short, with 21 bases between. Germline CDR1 is SGDLS and CDR2 is YYNGEE. CDR3 region: CASSFQGGGGGETQYF. CDR3 nucleotides: TGTGCCAGCAGCTTCCAGGGAGGGGGCGGAGGGGAGACCCAGTACTTC.

The chain recombines TRBV4-1 with TRBJ2-2; no clear D gene. The CDR3 covers 14 residues. The germline gives CDR1 MGHRA, CDR2 YSYEKL. The ends were cut back, 3 bases at V and 6 bases at J, with 11 bases in the middle. This chain's CDR3 is CASSHPLGPGELFF. For the CDR3, the DNA is TGCGCCAGCAGCCACCCTTTAGGGCCCGGGGAGCTGTTTTTT.

The V gene is TRBV13, the J gene TRBJ2-7; perhaps TRBD2 as D (5 bases). The CDR3 is 14 amino acids. V dropped 2 bases and J dropped 2 bases, with 10 bases sitting between them. The V gene's germline CDR1 is PRHDT and CDR2 FYEKMQ (reference sequence). The CDR3 spells CASSLRGSPYEQYF. For the CDR3, the DNA is TGTGCCAGCAGCTTAAGAGGGAGTCCCTACGAGCAGTACTTC.

This clone was counted a single time. The rearrangement joins TRBV6-5 to TRBJ2-1; TRBD2 agrees at 7 bases. This CDR3 has 11 amino acids. J lost 16 bases, V lost 2 bases, and 5 bases had no gene match. Per the germline V gene, CDR1 is MNHEY and CDR2 is SVGAGI. The CDR3 protein is CASSYGTTEFF. The CDR3 coding sequence is TGTGCCAGCAGTTACGGGACTACGGAATTCTTC.

V usage is TRBV15 and J usage is TRBJ2-7; tentatively, D is TRBD2 (6 bases). CDR1 is LNHNV and CDR2 is YYDKDF in the germline V gene (reference sequence). The CDR3 length is 15 residues. The germline V and J ends were trimmed by 1 base and 1 base, with 11 bases remaining between them. CDR3 loop: CATSRGLAKSYEQYF. CDR3 DNA: TGTGCCACCAGCAGAGGGCTAGCGAAGTCCTACGAGCAGTACTTC.

This chain uses TRBV5-1 with TRBJ1-2; D is uncertain. V was trimmed by 2 bases and J by 4 bases, leaving 12 bases between them. CDR1 SGHRS and CDR2 YFSETQ come from the germline V gene. The length of the CDR3 is 14 residues. The CDR3 reads CASSFPGEVYGYTF. The CDR3 DNA is TGCGCCAGCAGCTTCCCCGGGGAGGTCTATGGCTACACCTTC.

The rearrangement joins TRBV18 to TRBJ1-4; unclear D gene. The CDR3 is 16 residues long. Trimming removed 2 bases at V and 0 bases at J, with 10 bases between. The germline CDR1 and CDR2 sequences are KGHSH and LQKENI. CDR3 residues: CASSPAKTPTNEKLFF. DNA for the CDR3: TGTGCCAGCTCACCAGCTAAGACTCCAACTAATGAAAAACTGTTTTTT.

This chain connects TRBV4-3 to TRBJ2-1, with TRBD1 as a possible D gene (5 bases). V lost 1 base, J lost 2 bases, and 9 bases lay in between. The CDR3 runs 15 residues. Germline-derived CDR1 and CDR2 are LGHNA and YSLEER. The DNA for the CDR3 is TGCGCCAGCAGCCAAGGGCAGGGAACCTACAATGAGCAGTTCTTC. It yields the protein CASSQGQGTYNEQFF.

The V and J genes are TRBV4-1 and TRBJ2-1; 7 bases are a match to TRBD2. The CDR3 is 17 amino acids. Looked up from germline, CDR1 is MGHRA and CDR2 is YSYEKL. Unmatched junction bases numbered 7, after V lost 2 bases and J lost 0 bases. This CDR3 reads CASSQSGADSSYNEQFF. The CDR3 DNA reads TGCGCCAGCAGCCAAAGCGGGGCGGATAGCTCCTACAATGAGCAGTTCTTC.

In its sample, this clone was seen once. This chain uses TRBV6-5 with TRBJ1-1, with D possibly matching TRBD1 (5 bases). Per the germline V gene, CDR1 is MNHEY and CDR2 is SVGAGI. The CDR3 totals 13 residues. Trimming left V 6 bases short and J 10 bases short, with 18 bases between. The CDR3 sequence is CASRANSGRVAFF. The CDR3 nucleotides are TGTGCCAGCAGAGCGAACTCGGGACGGGTAGCTTTCTTT.

In DNA form, the CDR3 reads TGTGCCAGCAGCGAGGGACTAGCGGGAGCAGATACGCAGTATTTT. Amino acids: CASSEGLAGADTQYF. The chain links TRBV5-4 to TRBJ2-3; 14 bases are shared with TRBD2. The CDR3 totals 15 residues. V shed 4 bases, J shed 4 bases, and the junction held 2 bases outside the gene matches. Per germline, CDR1 SGHNT and CDR2 YYREEE (reference sequence).

A note on this clone: Other DNA sequences in the sample encode the same CDR3. The rearrangement uses TRBV28 and TRBJ2-2; D may be TRBD1 (6 bases). Germline values: CDR1 MDHEN, CDR2 SYDVKM. V shed 8 bases and J shed 6 bases, with 10 bases lying between them. This CDR3 is 12 amino acids long. The CDR3 region is CASLQGAGELFF. The CDR3 nucleotides read TGTGCCAGCTTACAGGGAGCCGGGGAGCTGTTTTTT.

The V call is TRBV29-1, the J call TRBJ2-7, with D hard to call. The length of the CDR3 is 12 residues. The V end was cut by 6 bases, the J end by 2 bases, with 11 bases between. Per the germline V gene, CDR1 is SQVTM and CDR2 is ANQGSEA. This CDR3 is CSVQETTYEQYF. DNA of the CDR3: TGCAGCGTCCAGGAGACAACCTACGAGCAGTACTTC.

This clone was recorded only once. This chain connects TRBV19 to TRBJ1-1, with 7 bases that match TRBD1. CDR3 length equals 16 residues. Per the germline V gene, CDR1 is LNHDA and CDR2 is SQIVND (reference sequence). V lost 4 bases and J lost 0; bases outside the gene matches: 8. The CDR3, as DNA: TGTGCCAGTAGTAAGGGGGCGGAAACGCTGAACACTGAAGCTTTCTTT. Protein sequence: CASSKGAETLNTEAFF.

The chain couples TRBV28 to TRBJ2-2, with D perhaps matching TRBD2 (6 bases). V was shortened by 8 bases and J by 6 bases, with 16 bases between the two germline ends. This CDR3 contains 14 residues. The germline V gene has CDR1 MDHEN and CDR2 SYDVKM. CDR3 loop: CASVLGGSPGELFF. The DNA of the CDR3 is TGTGCCAGCGTTTTGGGAGGTAGCCCCGGGGAGCTGTTTTTT.

This clone was seen a single time. The rearrangement uses TRBV11-1 and TRBJ2-2; 8 nucleotides match TRBD1. Unmatched junction bases numbered 6, after V lost 3 bases and J lost 3 bases. Per germline, CDR1 SGHAT and CDR2 FQDESV (reference sequence). The CDR3 covers 16 residues. The CDR3 region has the DNA TGTGCCAGCAGCTTTACCCAGGGGGCCTACACCGGGGAGCTGTTTTTT. This translates into CASSFTQGAYTGELFF.

The chain links TRBV5-1 to TRBJ2-5; a possible D gene is TRBD2 (5 bases). V gave up 4 bases and J gave up 5 bases, with 9 bases separating them. The CDR3 runs to 12 residues. Germline V gene sequence: CDR1 SGHRS, CDR2 YFSETQ. The CDR3 region is CASSRTGETQYF. The CDR3 nucleotides read TGCGCCAGCAGCAGGACTGGCGAGACCCAGTACTTC.

This chain connects TRBV4-2 to TRBJ2-1; 8 bases align to TRBD2. This CDR3 is built from 16 residues. The V and J ends lost 1 base and 6 bases, in that order; junction bases with no gene match: 8. Germline CDR1 and CDR2: LGHNA and YNFKEQ. CDR3: CASSQARGRIFNEQFF. CDR3 nucleotides: TGTGCCAGCAGCCAAGCACGCGGGAGGATCTTCAATGAGCAGTTCTTC.

Details on this clone: At one end, the junction sequence differs from germline, possibly due to a read error. This chain uses TRBV4-3 with TRBJ1-3; 7 bases line up with TRBD1. The V gene's germline CDR1 is LGHNA and CDR2 YSLEER. There are 13 residues in the CDR3. The CDR3 DNA reads TGCGCCAGCAGCCAAACCGGGGGGGGACAGTCACATTTT. Protein: CASSQTGGGQSHF.